This is a list of T cell receptor beta chains from one sample in a study of blood T cell repertoires in COVID-19. Repertoires were generated with immunoSEQ multiplex PCR, while TCRdb's copy carries only in-frame clones and drops some. The top ten hold 3.4% of the sample, which has a few hundred thousand clones, around 82% seen once. The specimen sequenced was PBMCs or T cells enriched from blood (not recorded which). These receptors all stem from a man in his fifties who had recovered from COVID-19. CDR3s include the opening cysteine and the closing phenylalanine or tryptophan. The D gene is left open where the match is weak. Size is stated for part of the rows, as once, few or many counts, or as a class when the clone is expanded.

.	.	TRBV28	TRBJ1-1	TGTGCCAGCAGTTTATTCAGAACTAGAATGAACACTGAAGCTTTCTTT	CASSLFRTRMNTEAFF
.	.	TRBV18	TRBJ2-2	TGTGCCAGCTCACCACCAGGAAGCGGTACGGTTCAGGAGCTGTTTTTT	CASSPPGSGTVQELFF
.	.	TRBV19	TRBJ1-1	TGTGCCAGTAGTAACAGGGTTTTAAGCACTGAAGCTTTCTTT	CASSNRVLSTEAFF
TRBD2	.	TRBV7-2	TRBJ2-7	TGTGCCAGCAGCAAGAGGACTAGCGGAGGGATACCCCACGAGCAGTACTTC	CASSKRTSGGIPHEQYF
TRBD1	.	TRBV29-1	TRBJ1-2	TGCAGCGTTGAGGATGGGACAGGGGGCGACTATGGCTACACCTTC	CSVEDGTGGDYGYTF
TRBD1	.	TRBV6-5	TRBJ1-6	TGTGCCAGCAGTTCGGAGGACAGGGTGGAATCACCCCTCCACTTT	CASSSEDRVESPLHF
.	.	TRBV18	TRBJ1-5	TGTGCCAGCTCAACGGGGAATAGCAATCAGCCCCAGCATTTT	CASSTGNSNQPQHF
.	.	TRBV5-6	TRBJ2-7	TGTGCCAGCAGCTTGGACAGGGACCTCGGGCAGTACTTC	CASSLDRDLGQYF
TRBD2	.	TRBV27	TRBJ2-7	TGTGCCAGCTCTTTAAGGCTAGCGGGGGCGTACGAGCAGTACTTC	CASSLRLAGAYEQYF
TRBD1	.	TRBV3-1/TRBV3-2	TRBJ2-2	TGTGCCAGCAGCCAAAAGGGGACAGGGCCCGTCGGGGAGCTGTTTTTT	CASSQKGTGPVGELFF
TRBD2	.	TRBV28	TRBJ2-3	TGTGCCAGCCTTCGGACTAGCGGGAGGGCGGATACGCAGTATTTT	CASLRTSGRADTQYF
TRBD1	.	TRBV4-3	TRBJ2-7	TGCGCCAGCAGCCAAGACAGGGGGCTACCCTACGAGCAGTACTTC	CASSQDRGLPYEQYF
TRBD2	.	TRBV7-2	TRBJ2-7	TGTGCCAGCAGCTCCCCCCCGGGCCCTAGCGGGAGTTCCCACGAGCAGTACTTC	CASSSPPGPSGSSHEQYF
.	.	TRBV2	TRBJ1-1	TGTGCCAGCGCCACCTGGGGAGGGAACACTGAAGCTTTCTTT	CASATWGGNTEAFF
.	.	TRBV3-1/TRBV3-2	TRBJ2-5	TGTGCCAGCAGCCCAATTCCCCGGGGGACCCAGTACTTC	CASSPIPRGTQYF
.	.	TRBV5-1	TRBJ1-1	TGCGCCAGCAGCTTGGGGAGGCCACTCGGGGGCACTGAAGCTTTCTTT	CASSLGRPLGGTEAFF
.	.	TRBV27	TRBJ2-2	TGTGCCAGCAGCCTAGGCTTTGGGGAGCTGTTTTTT	CASSLGFGELFF
TRBD1	.	TRBV27	TRBJ2-5	TGTGCCAGCAGTTTATCGTGGGACAGGAAAACCCAGTACTTC	CASSLSWDRKTQYF
TRBD1	.	TRBV5-1	TRBJ2-5	TGCGCCAGCAGTTCCGTACCAGGGGGTCAAGAGACCCAGTACTTC	CASSSVPGGQETQYF
TRBD1	.	TRBV18	TRBJ1-1	TGTGCCAGCTCACCGGGACAGATGAACACTGAAGCTTTCTTT	CASSPGQMNTEAFF
TRBD2	few	TRBV24-1	TRBJ2-1	TGTGCCACCTCCAGCGGGGCCAGGAATGAGCAGTTCTTC	CATSSGARNEQFF
TRBD2	few	TRBV5-1	TRBJ2-1	TGCGCCAGCCGTCCGGGACTAGCGGTGGAAGGCAATGAGCAGTTCTTC	CASRPGLAVEGNEQFF
TRBD1	.	TRBV19	TRBJ1-2	TGTGCCAGTAGTATTATCACAGGGGGCGACTACACCTTC	CASSIITGGDYTF
.	.	TRBV4-3	TRBJ2-2	TGCGCCAGCAGCCATTCGTTGACTAGGAACACCGGGGAGCTGTTTTTT	CASSHSLTRNTGELFF
.	once	TRBV24-1	TRBJ2-3	TGTGCCACCTCCCTGGCAGGGGCGAACACAGATACGCAGTATTTT	CATSLAGANTDTQYF
.	.	TRBV7-9	TRBJ1-3	TGTGCCAGCAGCGCGACAGTGCCTGGAAACACCATATATTTT	CASSATVPGNTIYF
.	.	TRBV30	TRBJ2-1	TGTGCCTGGGGTAAGGGGGGGATGAATGAGCAGTTCTTC	CAWGKGGMNEQFF
TRBD2	.	TRBV7-9	TRBJ2-1	TGTGCCAGCACCAAAGGGACTAGCGGGAACAATGAGCAGTTCTTC	CASTKGTSGNNEQFF
TRBD2	.	TRBV7-9	TRBJ2-3	TGTGCCAGCAGACTGACTAGCGGACCCACAGATACGCAGTATTTT	CASRLTSGPTDTQYF
.	.	TRBV7-8	TRBJ1-1	TGTGCCAGCAGCCCTCCCTTGAGGAGTACTAACACTGAAGCTTTCTTT	CASSPPLRSTNTEAFF
TRBD1	.	TRBV9	TRBJ2-7	TGTGCCAGCAGCGTAGCGCCGACAGGGGTCTACGAGCAGTACTTC	CASSVAPTGVYEQYF
.	.	TRBV7-2	TRBJ2-7	TGTGCCAGCAGCTTAGGCAGTATCTCCTACGAGCAGTACTTC	CASSLGSISYEQYF
TRBD2	few	TRBV7-9	TRBJ2-7	TGTGCCAGCAGGACAAGCGGGAGTGGATTGCACGAGCAGTACTTC	CASRTSGSGLHEQYF
TRBD2	.	TRBV6-1	TRBJ2-7	TGTGCCAGCAGTTCACCGGGACTAGTATCCTACGAGCAGTACTTC	CASSSPGLVSYEQYF
TRBD2	.	TRBV10-2	TRBJ2-1	TGCGCCAGCAGCCCGGGACTAGCGAACAATGAGCAGTTCTTC	CASSPGLANNEQFF
.	.	TRBV7-3	TRBJ1-2	TGTGCCAGCAGCTGGGGGCCTAGTGGGCCATCTAACTATGGCTACACCTTC	CASSWGPSGPSNYGYTF
TRBD1	.	TRBV12-5	TRBJ1-3	TGTGCTAGTGCCCAGACAGGGGTAAACACCATATATTTT	CASAQTGVNTIYF
.	.	TRBV19	TRBJ2-5	TGTGCCAGTAGTTCCGCAGGCTCCCCAGGGGCCCAGTACTTC	CASSSAGSPGAQYF
.	.	TRBV3-1/TRBV3-2	TRBJ2-4	TGTGCCAGCAGACAAGGGACGAAACGGGACGGGGGCATTCAGTACTTC	CASRQGTKRDGGIQYF
TRBD1	.	TRBV20-1	TRBJ1-2	TGCAGTGCTAGTTTCCCCGGCAGGGGGAAAGAAAACTATGGCTACACCTTC	CSASFPGRGKENYGYTF
.	.	TRBV24-1	TRBJ2-3	TGTGCCACCAGTGGGACAGACATCACAGATACGCAGTATTTT	CATSGTDITDTQYF
TRBD1	.	TRBV27	TRBJ1-2	TGTGCCAGCAGTTCCCCCGGGACAGTCTATGGCTACACCTTC	CASSSPGTVYGYTF